This T cell receptor (beta chain) stems from a study of T cells in Graves' hyperthyroidism and ophthalmopathy. Study-wide points: Most thyroid clonotypes that were expanded above 0.001 also turned up in blood. In validation, the model predicted ophthalmopathy. These predictions came a median about 6.5 months before onset.

The study excluded patients with uncontrolled infection, other autoimmune disease, pregnancy or lactation. Fresh peripheral blood, roughly 10 ml of it, supplied the PBMCs. Amplified TCR beta CDR3 regions came from RNA transcripts. Using the HTBI primer set, a first-round RT-PCR was run on the TCR CDR3. TCRdb re-called the multiplex PCR reads with MiXCR, one entry per CDR3 protein. The top ten hold 26% of the sample, which has 500,000 to 550,000 distinct CDR3 sequences, around 21% seen once. This clonotype has at least ten counts. Its antigen is unknown. Germline CDR1 SGHNT, CDR2 YENEEA. The CDR3 sequence is 14 residues long. Trimming shortened V by 2 bases and J by 2 bases, and 10 bases separated the two germline ends.

The sequencing input was blood. The genes are TRBV11-3 and TRBJ2-7, with D possibly matching TRBD1 (6 bases). The TCR was taken from a man younger than 30 with Graves' hyperthyroidism. As DNA, the CDR3 is TGTGCCAGCAGCTTAAGACAGGAACCCTACGAGCAGTACTTC. As protein: CASSLRQEPYEQYF.